These T cell receptor beta chains were read from a single sample in a study of T cell repertoires in cytomegalovirus infection. TCRdb fed the reads into MiXCR, producing one record per CDR3 protein. In the table there are under 40,000 distinct CDR3 sequences, approximately 52% of which are singletons. Antigens for these TCRs are unknown. Sequencing used CD8+ T cells from cultured PBMCs, obtained from culture after CMV antigen stimulation. These receptors all come from a human donor in good health (CMV status not recorded). Some clones in this sample may be carry-over from other donors' samples. Each CDR3 is given with its conserved first and last residue.

j_gene: TRBJ2-1; v_gene: TRBV19; CDR3aa: CASSKHYWLKFF
j_gene: TRBJ1-2; v_gene: TRBV24-1; CDR3aa: CATSDSDTNYGYTF
j_gene: TRBJ2-1; v_gene: TRBV7-3; CDR3aa: CASSSRASGLQFF
j_gene: TRBJ2-3; v_gene: TRBV7-2; CDR3aa: CASSLESSLNTQYF
j_gene: TRBJ2-5; v_gene: TRBV4-1; CDR3aa: CASSQDPSAGETQYF
j_gene: TRBJ2-7; v_gene: TRBV7-6; CDR3aa: CASSLEGGPGAYEQYF
j_gene: TRBJ2-7; v_gene: TRBV4-1; CDR3aa: CASSQGGGLYEQYF
j_gene: TRBJ2-5; v_gene: TRBV7-4; CDR3aa: CASRTGRGSQGETQYF
j_gene: TRBJ1-5; v_gene: TRBV7-4; CDR3aa: CASSQDDSGNQPQHF
j_gene: TRBJ2-3; v_gene: TRBV6-5; CDR3aa: CASSYPEGDTQYF
j_gene: TRBJ2-4; v_gene: TRBV7-2; CDR3aa: CASSLGLTSGGALTKNIQYF
j_gene: TRBJ2-7; v_gene: TRBV7-9; CDR3aa: CASSSARDRNSYEQYF
j_gene: TRBJ2-2; v_gene: TRBV5-1; CDR3aa: CASSLVYTGELFF
j_gene: TRBJ2-7; v_gene: TRBV5-1; CDR3aa: CASSLDTSYEQYF
j_gene: TRBJ1-5; v_gene: TRBV10-3; CDR3aa: CAISPGQNNQPQHF
j_gene: TRBJ2-2; v_gene: TRBV12-5; CDR3aa: CASGLVPGELFF